Listed below are T cell receptor beta chains from one sample, sequenced in a study of CD8+CD57+ T cells in acquired aplastic anemia. TCRdb redid the calling of the reads with MiXCR, one entry per CDR3 protein. Seen here are some 140,000 distinct CDR3 sequences, roughly 49% observed once, and the top ten hold about 12%. What was sequenced was sorted CD4+, CD8+, or CD8+CD57+ T cells (not recorded which) from PBMCs. Source of these receptors: a human donor with aplastic anemia. CDR3s include the opening cysteine and the closing phenylalanine or tryptophan. D genes are given only for firm matches. Size is stated for part of the rows, as once, few or many counts, or as a class when the clone is expanded.

abundance | j_gene | d_gene | v_gene | CDR3nt | CDR3aa
many | TRBJ2-5 | TRBD2 | TRBV4-3 | TGCGCCAGCAGCCAAGATCCGGGACTAAAAGAGACCCAGTACTTC | CASSQDPGLKETQYF
- | TRBJ2-2 | TRBD2 | TRBV6-1 | TGTGCCAGCAGTGAAGCGGGGGGGGTCACCGGGGAGCTGTTTTTT | CASSEAGGVTGELFF
- | TRBJ1-1 | - | TRBV19 | TGTGCCAGTAGTGTGGGGGCCGAGTATCTCACTGAAGCTTTCTTT | CASSVGAEYLTEAFF
many | TRBJ2-2 | - | TRBV9 | TGTGCCAGCAGCGCCTCCTCCGGGGGTCCGAACACCGGGGAGCTGTTTTTT | CASSASSGGPNTGELFF
- | TRBJ2-3 | - | TRBV15 | TGTGCCACCAGCAGAGGAAAAGGCACAGATACGCAGTATTTT | CATSRGKGTDTQYF
- | TRBJ1-2 | - | TRBV15 | TGTGCCGCCAGCAGCCTAACAACTGGCTACACCTTC | CAASSLTTGYTF
many | TRBJ2-1 | TRBD1 | TRBV2 | TGTGCCAGCTGGGGACAGGGATTTGGGAATGAGCAGTTCTTC | CASWGQGFGNEQFF
many | TRBJ1-1 | - | TRBV9 | TGTGCCAGCAGCGTAGCGACAGGCTTGAACACTGAAGCTTTCTTT | CASSVATGLNTEAFF
few | TRBJ2-3 | - | TRBV29-1 | TGCAGCGTTGAACGGAGGCTAGATACGCAGTATTTT | CSVERRLDTQYF
many | TRBJ1-2 | - | TRBV7-2 | TGTGCCAGCAGCTTAGGGAGGTCCTATGGCTACACCTTC | CASSLGRSYGYTF
- | TRBJ2-1 | - | TRBV24-1 | TGTGCCACCAGTGATTCCGAGGGCTTTTCCTACAATGAGCAGTTCTTC | CATSDSEGFSYNEQFF
many | TRBJ2-1 | - | TRBV7-8 | TGTGCCAGCAGCTCGATGGGCTACAATGAGCAGTTCTTC | CASSSMGYNEQFF
- | TRBJ2-3 | - | TRBV11-2 | TGTGCCAGCAGTCTAGTCCCGGGGGCTAGCACAGATACGCAGTATTTT | CASSLVPGASTDTQYF
- | TRBJ1-2 | TRBD1 | TRBV24-1 | TGTGCCACCAGTGCCCCCGGGGGACAGGGGACAAACTATGGCTACACCTTC | CATSAPGGQGTNYGYTF
- | TRBJ2-5 | TRBD1 | TRBV20-1 | TGCAGTGTTACCGGGACAGGGGGAGAGACCCAGTACTTC | CSVTGTGGETQYF
- | TRBJ1-6 | - | TRBV5-8 | TGTGCCAGCAGCTTGATGACCGATTCACCCCTCCACTTT | CASSLMTDSPLHF
medium-sized | TRBJ2-1 | - | TRBV4-2 | TGTGCCAGCAGCCAAGGGCAAAGGGCAGCAAGCTCCTACAATGAGCAGTTCTTC | CASSQGQRAASSYNEQFF
- | TRBJ2-1 | - | TRBV2 | TGTGCCAGCAGTGAAACCGGCTACAATGAGCAGTTCTTC | CASSETGYNEQFF
- | TRBJ2-1 | - | TRBV3-1 | TGTGCCAGCAGCCAAACATGGAACCTGCCGTATGAGCAGTTCTTC | CASSQTWNLPYEQFF
many | TRBJ2-7 | - | TRBV4-3 | TGCGCCAGCAGCCCCGCAATGACCTACGAGCAGTACTTC | CASSPAMTYEQYF
- | TRBJ1-3 | - | TRBV20-1 | TGCAGTGCTAGGGGTGACAAATTCTCTGGAAACACCATATATTTT | CSARGDKFSGNTIYF
many | TRBJ2-4 | TRBD1 | TRBV15 | TGTGCCACCAGCAGACTCACAGGGGGCTCTACCAACATTCAGTACTTC | CATSRLTGGSTNIQYF
- | TRBJ2-3 | - | TRBV24-1 | TGTGCCACCAGCCTAGAGGATACGCAGTATTTT | CATSLEDTQYF
- | TRBJ2-3 | TRBD2 | TRBV29-1 | TGCAGCGTTCCATCAAGCGGGAGGCGCACAGATACGCAGTATTTT | CSVPSSGRRTDTQYF
many | TRBJ2-7 | TRBD1 | TRBV6-1 | TGTGCCAGCAGTGAAGGATATAGGGGACAGGGACGCGAGCAGTACTTC | CASSEGYRGQGREQYF
- | TRBJ2-7 | TRBD1 | TRBV24-1 | TGTGCCACGGGACAGGGCTACGAGCAGTACTTC | CATGQGYEQYF